There are many counts of the clone carrying this T cell receptor beta chain. These data come from a study of regulatory T cells in long-lasting Graves disease. Arm-PCR of CDR3 regions with iRepertoire HTBI primers generated TCR beta libraries. TCRdb used MiXCR to reprocess the multiplex PCR reads, holding one entry per CDR3 protein. The sample holds roughly 380,000 distinct CDR3 sequences, 16% seen once. Time point defined: newly diagnosed GD, antithyroid drugs for less than 3 months. Making the TCR library involved RNA that had been extracted from PBMCs. The germline gives CDR1 SGHRS, CDR2 YFSETQ. The CDR3 is 15 residues long. Trimming took off 2 bases at V and 4 bases at J, with 10 bases between the two ends. The data also belong to a second study, concerning T cells in Graves' hyperthyroidism and ophthalmopathy.

J is TRBJ2-6 and V is TRBV5-1; perhaps TRBD1 as D (6 bases). This clonotype originated in a man aged 35 to 55 with Graves disease. Sequencing used peripheral blood mononuclear cells (PBMCs), obtained at new diagnosis, from a patient treated with antithyroid drugs. As DNA, the CDR3 is TGCGCCAGCAGCTTCACAGGGATCGGGGCCAACGTCCTGACTTTC. Its translation is CASSFTGIGANVLTF.